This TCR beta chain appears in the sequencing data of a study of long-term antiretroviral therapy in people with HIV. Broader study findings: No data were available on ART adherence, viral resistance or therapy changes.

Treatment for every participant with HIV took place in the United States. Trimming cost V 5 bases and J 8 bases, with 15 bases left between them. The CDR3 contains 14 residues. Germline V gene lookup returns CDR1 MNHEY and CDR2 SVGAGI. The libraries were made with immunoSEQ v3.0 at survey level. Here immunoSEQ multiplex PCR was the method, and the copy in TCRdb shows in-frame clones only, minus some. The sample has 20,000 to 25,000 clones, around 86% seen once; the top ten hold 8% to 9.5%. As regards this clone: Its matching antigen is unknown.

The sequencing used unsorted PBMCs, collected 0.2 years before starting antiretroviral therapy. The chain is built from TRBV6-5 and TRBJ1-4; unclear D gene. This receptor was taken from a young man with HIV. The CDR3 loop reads CASSPGGSLEKLFF. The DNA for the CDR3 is TGTGCCAGCAGTCCAGGAGGTAGTCTCGAAAAACTGTTTTTT.